Sequencing of this TCR beta chain was carried out in a study of blood T cell repertoires in COVID-19. Background on the study: Researchers got acute and convalescent COVID-19 samples from the United States, Italy and Spain.

Study processing details: Amplification from reference gene primers served as the basis for estimated nucleated cell counts. TCRdb keeps only in-frame clones here, not all; method: immunoSEQ multiplex PCR. The DNA was the basis for D and trimming; V, J and clone size are from that table. This repertoire shows over 45,000 clones, roughly four fifths found once; its top ten account for roughly 7.7%. Looked up from germline, CDR1 is KGHDR and CDR2 is SFDVKD. The CDR3 runs 9 residues. Between the trimmed V and J ends, which lost 10 bases and 10 bases, there was a span of 9 bases. The origin of this receptor is a man aged 40-49 years with acute or convalescent COVID-19. Sequencing was performed on peripheral blood. V and J are TRBV24-1 and TRBJ1-2; D call uncertain. The CDR3 DNA sequence: TGTGCCACGTGCAGTTCCTACACCTTC. It encodes CATCSSYTF.